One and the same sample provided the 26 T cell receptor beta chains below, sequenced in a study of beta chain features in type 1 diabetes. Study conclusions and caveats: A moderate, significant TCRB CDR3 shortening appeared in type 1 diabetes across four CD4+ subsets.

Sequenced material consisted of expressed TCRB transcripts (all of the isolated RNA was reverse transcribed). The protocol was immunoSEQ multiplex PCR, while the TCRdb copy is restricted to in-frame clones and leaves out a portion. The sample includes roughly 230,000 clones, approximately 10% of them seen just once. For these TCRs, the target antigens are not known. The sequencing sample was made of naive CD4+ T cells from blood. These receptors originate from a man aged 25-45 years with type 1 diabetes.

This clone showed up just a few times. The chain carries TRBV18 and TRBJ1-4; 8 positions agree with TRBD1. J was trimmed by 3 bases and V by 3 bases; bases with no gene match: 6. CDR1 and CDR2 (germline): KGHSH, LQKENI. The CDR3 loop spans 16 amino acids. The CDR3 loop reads CASSPRTGWANEKLFF. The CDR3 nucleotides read TGTGCCAGCTCACCTCGGACAGGGTGGGCTAATGAAAAACTGTTTTTT.

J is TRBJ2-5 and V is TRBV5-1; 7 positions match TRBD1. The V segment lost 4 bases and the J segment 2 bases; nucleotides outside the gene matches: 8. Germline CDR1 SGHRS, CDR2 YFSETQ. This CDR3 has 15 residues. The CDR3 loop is CASSATGASQETQYF. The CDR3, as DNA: TGCGCCAGCAGCGCAACAGGGGCCTCGCAAGAGACCCAGTACTTC.

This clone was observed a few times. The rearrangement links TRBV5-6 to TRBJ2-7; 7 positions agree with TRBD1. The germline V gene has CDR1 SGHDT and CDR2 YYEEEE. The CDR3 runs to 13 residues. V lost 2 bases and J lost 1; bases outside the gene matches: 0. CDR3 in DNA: TGTGCCAGCAGCTTACAGGGGTCCTACGAGCAGTACTTC. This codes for CASSLQGSYEQYF.

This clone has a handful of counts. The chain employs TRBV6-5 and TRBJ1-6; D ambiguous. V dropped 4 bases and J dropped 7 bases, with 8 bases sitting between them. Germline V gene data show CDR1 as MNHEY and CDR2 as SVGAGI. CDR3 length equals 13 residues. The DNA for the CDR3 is TGTGCCAGCAGTTTATCTGAGAATTCACCCCTCCACTTT. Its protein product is CASSLSENSPLHF.

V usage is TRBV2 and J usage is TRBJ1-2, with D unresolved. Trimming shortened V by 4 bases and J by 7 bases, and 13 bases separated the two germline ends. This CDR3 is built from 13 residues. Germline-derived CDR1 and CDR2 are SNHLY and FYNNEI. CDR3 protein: CASSGDRRGGYTF. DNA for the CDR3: TGTGCCAGCAGTGGAGACCGACGCGGTGGCTACACCTTC.

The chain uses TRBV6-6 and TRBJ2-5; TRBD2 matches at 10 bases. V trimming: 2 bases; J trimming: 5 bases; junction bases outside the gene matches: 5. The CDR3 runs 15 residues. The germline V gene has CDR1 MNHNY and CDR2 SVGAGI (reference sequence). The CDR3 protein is CASSYSGGAGETQYF. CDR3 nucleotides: TGTGCCAGCAGTTACAGCGGGGGGGCAGGGGAGACCCAGTACTTC.

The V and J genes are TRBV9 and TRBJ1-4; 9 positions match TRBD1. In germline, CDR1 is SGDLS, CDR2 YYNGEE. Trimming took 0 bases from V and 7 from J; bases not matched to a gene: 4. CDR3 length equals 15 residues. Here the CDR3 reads CASSVDRGRSEKLFF. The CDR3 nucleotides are TGTGCCAGCAGCGTAGACAGGGGGCGAAGTGAAAAACTGTTTTTT.

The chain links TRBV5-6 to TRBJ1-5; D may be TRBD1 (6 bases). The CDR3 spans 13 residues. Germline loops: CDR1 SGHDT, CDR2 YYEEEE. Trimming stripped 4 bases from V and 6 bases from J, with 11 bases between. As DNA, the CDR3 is TGTGCCAGCAGCGGGGGGGCGGGTCAGCCCCAGCATTTT. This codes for CASSGGAGQPQHF.

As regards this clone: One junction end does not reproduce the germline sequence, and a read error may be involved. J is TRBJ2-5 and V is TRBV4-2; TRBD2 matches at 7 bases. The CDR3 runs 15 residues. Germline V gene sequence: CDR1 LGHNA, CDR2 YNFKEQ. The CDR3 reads CASSSPGTNHETQYF. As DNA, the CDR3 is TGTGCCAGCAGCTCCCCCGGGACTAACCACGAGACCCAGTACTTC.

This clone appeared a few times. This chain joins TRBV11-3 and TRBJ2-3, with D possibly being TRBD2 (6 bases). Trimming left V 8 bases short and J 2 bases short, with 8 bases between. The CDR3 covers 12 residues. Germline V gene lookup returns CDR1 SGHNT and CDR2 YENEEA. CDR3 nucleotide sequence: TGTGCCAGCGCTAGCGACACAGATACGCAGTATTTT. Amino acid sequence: CASASDTDTQYF.

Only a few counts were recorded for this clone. The chain's CDR3 is CASSPGQIMNQPQHF. DNA for the CDR3: TGTGCCAGCAGTCCGGGACAGATCATGAATCAGCCCCAGCATTTT. The rearrangement joins TRBV5-8 to TRBJ1-5; 7 bases fit TRBD1. With 5 bases clipped from V and 4 bases from J, the junction kept 9 bases outside the gene matches. CDR1 and CDR2 from the germline V gene are SGHTS and YDEGEE. The CDR3 loop spans 15 amino acids.

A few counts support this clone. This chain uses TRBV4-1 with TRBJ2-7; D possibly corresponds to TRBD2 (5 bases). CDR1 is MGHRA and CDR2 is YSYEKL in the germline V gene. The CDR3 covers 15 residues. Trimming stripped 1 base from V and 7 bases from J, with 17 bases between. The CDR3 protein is CASSQGAAVRSEQYF. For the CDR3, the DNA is TGCGCCAGCAGCCAAGGAGCAGCGGTCCGGTCGGAGCAGTACTTC.

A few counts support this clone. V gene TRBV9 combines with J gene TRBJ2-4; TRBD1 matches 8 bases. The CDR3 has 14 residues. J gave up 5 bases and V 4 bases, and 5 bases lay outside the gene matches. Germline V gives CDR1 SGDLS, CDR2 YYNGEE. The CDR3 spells CASSPRTGQNIQYF. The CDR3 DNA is TGTGCCAGCAGCCCGCGGACAGGGCAAAACATTCAGTACTTC.

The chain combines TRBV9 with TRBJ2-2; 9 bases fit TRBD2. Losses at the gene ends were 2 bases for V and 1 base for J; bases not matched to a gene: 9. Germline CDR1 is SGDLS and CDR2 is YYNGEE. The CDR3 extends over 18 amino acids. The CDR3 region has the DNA TGTGCCAGCAGCGTCCAAGCGGGGGGCCGCCTGAACACCGGGGAGCTGTTTTTT. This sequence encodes CASSVQAGGRLNTGELFF.

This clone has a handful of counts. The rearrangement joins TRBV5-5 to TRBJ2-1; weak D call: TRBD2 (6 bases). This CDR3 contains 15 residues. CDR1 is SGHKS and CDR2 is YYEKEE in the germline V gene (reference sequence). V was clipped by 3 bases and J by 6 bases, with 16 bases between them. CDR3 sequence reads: CASSSPGRGSNEQFF. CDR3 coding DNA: TGTGCCAGCAGCTCGCCGGGCCGGGGGTCCAATGAGCAGTTCTTC.

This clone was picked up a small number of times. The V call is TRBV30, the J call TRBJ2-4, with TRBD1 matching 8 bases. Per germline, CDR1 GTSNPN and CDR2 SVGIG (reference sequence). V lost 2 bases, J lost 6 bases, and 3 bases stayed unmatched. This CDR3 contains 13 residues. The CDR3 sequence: CAWSWTGRNIQYF. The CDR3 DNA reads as TGTGCCTGGAGTTGGACAGGGAGAAACATTCAGTACTTC.

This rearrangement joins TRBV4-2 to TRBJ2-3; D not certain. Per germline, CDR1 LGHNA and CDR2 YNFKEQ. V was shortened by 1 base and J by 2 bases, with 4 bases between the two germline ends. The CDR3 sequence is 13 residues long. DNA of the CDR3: TGTGCCAGCAGCCAAGGGGCCACAGATACGCAGTATTTT. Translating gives CASSQGATDTQYF.

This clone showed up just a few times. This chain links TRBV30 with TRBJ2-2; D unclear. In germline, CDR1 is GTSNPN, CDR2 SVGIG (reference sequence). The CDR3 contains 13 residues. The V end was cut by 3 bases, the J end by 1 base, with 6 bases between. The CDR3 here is CAWRSQNTGELFF. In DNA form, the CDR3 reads TGTGCCTGGAGGTCCCAGAACACCGGGGAGCTGTTTTTT.

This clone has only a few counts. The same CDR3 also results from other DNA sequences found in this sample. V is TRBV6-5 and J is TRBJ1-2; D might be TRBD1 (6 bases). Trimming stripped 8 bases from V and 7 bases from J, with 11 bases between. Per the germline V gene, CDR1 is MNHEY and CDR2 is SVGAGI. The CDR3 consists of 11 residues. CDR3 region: CASGRGSGYTF. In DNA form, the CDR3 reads TGTGCCAGCGGCAGGGGATCTGGCTACACCTTC.

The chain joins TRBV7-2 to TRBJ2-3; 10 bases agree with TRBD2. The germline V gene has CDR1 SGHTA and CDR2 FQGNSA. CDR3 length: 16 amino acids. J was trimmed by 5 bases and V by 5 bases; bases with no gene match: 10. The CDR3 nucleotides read TGTGCCAGCAGCCGCCGTGGAGCGGGGGGGGGAGATACGCAGTATTTT. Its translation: CASSRRGAGGGDTQYF.

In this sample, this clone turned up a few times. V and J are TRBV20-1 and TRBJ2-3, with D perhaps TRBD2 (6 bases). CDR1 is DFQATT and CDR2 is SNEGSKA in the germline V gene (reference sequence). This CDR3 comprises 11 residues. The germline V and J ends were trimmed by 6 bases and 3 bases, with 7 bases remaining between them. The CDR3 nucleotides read TGCAGTGCACTAGCTACAGATACGCAGTATTTT. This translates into CSALATDTQYF.

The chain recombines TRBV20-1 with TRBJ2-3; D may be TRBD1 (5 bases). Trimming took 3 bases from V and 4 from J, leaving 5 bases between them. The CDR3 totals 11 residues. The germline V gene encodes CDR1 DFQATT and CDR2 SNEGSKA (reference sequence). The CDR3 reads CSARTADTQYF. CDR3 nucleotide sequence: TGCAGTGCTAGGACAGCAGATACGCAGTATTTT.

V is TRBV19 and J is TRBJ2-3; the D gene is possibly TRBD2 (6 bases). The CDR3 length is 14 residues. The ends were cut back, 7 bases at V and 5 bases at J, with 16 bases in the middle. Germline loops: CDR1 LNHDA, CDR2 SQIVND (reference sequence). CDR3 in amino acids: CASTSGLLQDTQYF. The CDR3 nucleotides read TGTGCCAGTACCTCTGGACTATTACAAGATACGCAGTATTTT.

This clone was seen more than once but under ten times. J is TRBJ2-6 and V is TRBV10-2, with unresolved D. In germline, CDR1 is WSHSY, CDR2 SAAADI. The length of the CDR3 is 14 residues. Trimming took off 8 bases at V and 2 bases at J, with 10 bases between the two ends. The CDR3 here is CASSRVTGANVLTF. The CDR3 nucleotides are TGCGCCAGCTCCCGGGTGACTGGGGCCAACGTCCTGACTTTC.

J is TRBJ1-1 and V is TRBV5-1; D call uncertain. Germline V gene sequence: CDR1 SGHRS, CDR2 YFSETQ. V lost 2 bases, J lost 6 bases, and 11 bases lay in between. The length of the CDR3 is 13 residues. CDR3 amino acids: CASSLVTGAEAFF. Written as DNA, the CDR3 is TGCGCCAGCAGCTTAGTAACCGGTGCTGAAGCTTTCTTT.

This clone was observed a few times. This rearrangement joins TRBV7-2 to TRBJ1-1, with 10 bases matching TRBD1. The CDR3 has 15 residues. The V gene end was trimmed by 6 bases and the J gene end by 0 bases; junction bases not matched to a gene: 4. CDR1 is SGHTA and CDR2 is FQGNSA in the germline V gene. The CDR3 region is CASRGQGTMNTEAFF. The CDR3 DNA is TGTGCCAGCAGGGGACAGGGGACCATGAACACTGAAGCTTTCTTT.